Listed below are T cell receptor beta chains from one sample, sequenced in a study of T-cell reconstitution after alpha-beta-depleted transplantation in children. TCRdb passed the PCR reads through MiXCR, listing each CDR3 protein once. The sample consists of about 600,000 distinct CDR3 sequences, more than 9% of them appearing once. Material: PBMCs from the stem cell graft donor, obtained from the stem cell graft. Every receptor here comes from a human donor who donated a stem cell graft to a child with acute myeloid leukemia. The CDR3 runs from the conserved cysteine through the conserved F or W. A D gene is named only where the DNA matches it firmly. Where a row states a size, it is once, few, many or the class of an expanded clone; other rows omit it.

V	J	D	length	size	DNA	CDR3
TRBV6-2/TRBV6-3	TRBJ1-5	NA	15	once	TGTGCCAGCAGTGGGGCCCAGTATAGCAATCAGCCCCAGCATTTT	CASSGAQYSNQPQHF
TRBV29-1	TRBJ2-3	TRBD2	17	few	TGCAGCGTCACCTCTAGGTCGACTAGCGGATACACAGATACGCAGTATTTT	CSVTSRSTSGYTDTQYF
TRBV20-1	TRBJ2-7	TRBD2	12	many	TGCAGTGCTGGACTAGCGGTCTACGAGCAGTACTTC	CSAGLAVYEQYF
TRBV12-3/TRBV12-4	TRBJ1-5	TRBD1	15	few	TGTGCCAGCAGTCCACACAGGGACAGGAATCAGCCCCAGCATTTT	CASSPHRDRNQPQHF
TRBV24-1	TRBJ2-5	NA	13	many	TGTGCCACCAGTAAGCAGGACGGGGAGACCCAGTACTTC	CATSKQDGETQYF
TRBV11-2	TRBJ2-7	TRBD2	15	few	TGTGCCAGCAGCCTTGGGACTAGCTCGAACTACGAGCAGTACTTC	CASSLGTSSNYEQYF
TRBV28	TRBJ2-5	NA	14	many	TGTGCCAGCAGTACCGTTATGGACCAAGAGACCCAGTACTTC	CASSTVMDQETQYF
TRBV7-8	TRBJ2-1	NA	16	many	TGTGCCAGCAGCTTAGCGGACTTAGGCTCCTACAATGAGCAGTTCTTC	CASSLADLGSYNEQFF
TRBV25-1	TRBJ2-5	TRBD1	12	NA	TGTGCCAGCAGGACAGGGTGGGAGACCCAGTGCTTC	CASRTGWETQCF
TRBV20-1	TRBJ2-7	TRBD2	13	NA	TGCAGTGCTAGGGGACTACTGGAATACGAGCAGTACTTC	CSARGLLEYEQYF
TRBV19	TRBJ2-7	NA	12	few	TGTGCCAGCAAAGGAAGCTCCTACGAGCAGTACTTC	CASKGSSYEQYF
TRBV20-1	TRBJ2-7	NA	11	many	TGCAGTGCTAGAGGAGGGAGCGAGCAGTACTTC	CSARGGSEQYF
TRBV15	TRBJ2-4	NA	17	few	TGTGCCACCAGCAGAAGAGAACGGGAGAGGACCAAAAACATTCAGTACTTC	CATSRRERERTKNIQYF
TRBV5-1	TRBJ2-2	NA	13	few	TGCGCCAGCAGCACGGACGCGCTCGGGGAGCTGTTTTTT	CASSTDALGELFF
TRBV11-2	TRBJ2-1	NA	17	many	TGTGCCAGCAGCTTAGACTCAAATAGCGGCCGTTACAATGAGCAGTTCTTC	CASSLDSNSGRYNEQFF
TRBV4-3	TRBJ2-7	TRBD2	17	few	TGCGCCAGCAGCCATTACACCGGGACTAGCGGTCTTAACGAGCAGTACTTC	CASSHYTGTSGLNEQYF
TRBV6-1	TRBJ1-5	TRBD1	15	few	TGTGCCAGCAGACCCGGGACAGTGGGCAATCAGCCCCAGCATTTT	CASRPGTVGNQPQHF
TRBV7-9	TRBJ2-7	NA	11	few	TGTGCCAGCAGCCTGGACAGCAAGCAGTACTTC	CASSLDSKQYF
TRBV27	TRBJ2-3	NA	14	many	TGTGCCAGCAGTTCCCGGACCGCCTCGGGGACGCAGTATTTT	CASSSRTASGTQYF
TRBV7-9	TRBJ2-7	TRBD1	17	NA	TGTGCCAGCAGCACGGGCCCTGGGACAGGTAACTTCTACGAGCAGTACTTC	CASSTGPGTGNFYEQYF
TRBV6-5	TRBJ2-3	NA	16	few	TGTGCCAGCAGTTACTCGAAACTAGCGAGGGGGGATACGCAGTATTTT	CASSYSKLARGDTQYF
TRBV10-3	TRBJ1-3	NA	17	few	TGTGCCACAAAAACCAATGACATACCTTCGAGCGGAAACACCATATATTTT	CATKTNDIPSSGNTIYF
TRBV18	TRBJ2-1	TRBD1	13	NA	TGTGCCAGCTTGGGACAGGGCTACAATGAGCAGTTCTTC	CASLGQGYNEQFF
TRBV9	TRBJ2-4	NA	15	NA	TGTGCCAGCTATGGGGCGGAGGGAGCCAAAAACATTCAGTACTTC	CASYGAEGAKNIQYF
TRBV12-3/TRBV12-4	TRBJ2-7	TRBD2	14	few	TGTGCCACCAACCGGGGAGGGAGCTCCTACGAGCAGTACTTC	CATNRGGSSYEQYF
TRBV11-3	TRBJ2-5	NA	14	NA	TGTGCCAGCAGCCTCTCCGGGTCCCGGGAGACCCAGTACTTC	CASSLSGSRETQYF
TRBV4-2	TRBJ2-3	TRBD2	17	NA	TGTGCCAGCAGCCAAGATCGGAGAAGCGGGAGCTCAGATACGCAGTATTTT	CASSQDRRSGSSDTQYF
TRBV30	TRBJ1-1	TRBD1	14	few	TGTGCCTGGAGTCAGACAGGGGCGAGGACTGAAGCTTTCTTT	CAWSQTGARTEAFF
TRBV15	TRBJ1-1	NA	16	few	TGTGCCACCAGCAGAGAAGTCGGGGGGCCGAACACTGAAGCTTTCTTT	CATSREVGGPNTEAFF
TRBV12-3/TRBV12-4	TRBJ2-5	TRBD2	16	many	TGTGCCAGCAGTTCTAGCGGGAGATCCCTTAAAGAGACCCAGTACTTC	CASSSSGRSLKETQYF
TRBV7-9	TRBJ1-4	NA	13	once	TGTGCCAGCAGCCCCCCCGGGCAGGAAAAACTGTTTTTT	CASSPPGQEKLFF
TRBV6-2/TRBV6-3	TRBJ2-7	TRBD2	16	few	TGTGCCAGCAGCCCTCCTGGGACTAGGATGGGGTACGAGCAGTACTTC	CASSPPGTRMGYEQYF
TRBV20-1	TRBJ2-5	NA	13	many	TGCAGTGCCTTGCAGGGGACCCAAGAGACCCAGTACTTC	CSALQGTQETQYF
TRBV15	TRBJ1-1	NA	14	NA	TGTGCCACCAGCACGGAAGAACGGGACACTGAAGCTTTCTTT	CATSTEERDTEAFF
TRBV5-1	TRBJ1-1	NA	15	NA	TGCGCCAGCAGCTTGGCAGGGAACGGGAACACTGAAGCTTTCTTT	CASSLAGNGNTEAFF